The 22 T cell receptor beta chains given below trace back to one sample, sequenced in a study of cytotoxic CD8 clonotypes in ibrutinib-treated CLL. TCRdb's copy holds only in-frame clones and misses some; the assay was immunoSEQ multiplex PCR. Among fewer than 400,000 clones listed, roughly 71% were seen once. Sample: PBMCs, taken after 36 months of ibrutinib treatment. These receptors all come from a human donor with chronic lymphocytic leukemia.

The V gene is TRBV2, the J gene TRBJ2-1, with D uncertain. Deletions cut 6 bases from V and 4 bases from J, with 10 bases between. This CDR3 has 13 residues. Germline CDR1 reads SNHLY; CDR2 reads FYNNEI. The CDR3 DNA reads as TGTGCCAGCAGCCTCCTCTTGTACAATGAGCAGTTCTTC. Protein sequence: CASSLLLYNEQFF.

The genes are TRBV6-5 and TRBJ1-4, with no clear D. The CDR3 loop spans 14 amino acids. The V end lost 2 bases, the J end lost 6 bases, and 10 bases lay between the germline ends. Germline V lookup: CDR1 MNHEY, CDR2 SVGAGI. The CDR3 DNA is TGTGCCAGCAGTTACAGGGTCAGAGATGAAAAACTGTTTTTT. Protein: CASSYRVRDEKLFF.

V and J are TRBV7-9 and TRBJ1-2; TRBD1 aligns across 7 bases. The germline V gene has CDR1 SEHNR and CDR2 FQNEAQ (reference sequence). V lost 4 bases and J lost 2; bases outside the gene matches: 7. The CDR3 spans 15 residues. CDR3 bases: TGTGCCAGCAGCTCCTTGACAGGGCAAAACTATGGCTACACCTTC. Translated: CASSSLTGQNYGYTF. The whole variable domain, remainder taken from reference TRBV7-9 and TRBJ1-2, is DTGVSQNPRHKITKRGQNVTFRCDPISEHNRLYWYRQTLGQGPEFLTYFQNEAQLEKSRLLSDRFSAERPKGSFSTLEIQRTEQGDSAMYLCASSSLTGQNYGYTFGSGTRLTVV.

V is TRBV2 and J is TRBJ2-7; 9 bases line up with TRBD1. The V gene end was trimmed by 1 base and the J gene end by 7 bases; junction bases not matched to a gene: 5. Germline assignment: CDR1 SNHLY and CDR2 FYNNEI. This CDR3 region has 14 residues. The CDR3, as DNA: TGTGCCAGCAGTGAAGAACAGGGGGCACGAGAGCAGTACTTC. Amino acid sequence: CASSEEQGAREQYF.

The chain recombines TRBV5-4 with TRBJ2-7; TRBD1 aligns across 7 bases. Germline V gene data show CDR1 as SGHNT and CDR2 as YYREEE (reference sequence). This CDR3 has 14 residues. J lost 2 bases, V lost 0 bases, and 2 bases had no gene match. CDR3 region: CASSLDRGPYEQYF. The CDR3, as DNA: TGTGCCAGCAGCTTGGACAGGGGCCCCTACGAGCAGTACTTC.

This clone was recorded once. The chain joins TRBV15 to TRBJ2-3, with D hard to call. Germline CDR1 reads LNHNV; CDR2 reads YYDKDF (reference sequence). CDR3 length: 12 residues. V lost 3 bases, J lost 5 bases, and 6 bases lay in between. This chain's CDR3 is CATSRSGDTQYF. CDR3 nucleotides: TGTGCCACCAGCAGGTCGGGAGATACGCAGTATTTT. Looking up the rest from reference TRBV15 and TRBJ2-3 gives the full variable domain: DAMVIQNPRYQVTQFGKPVTLSCSQTLNHNVMYWYQQKSSQAPKLLFHYYDKDFNNEADTPDNFQSRRPNTSFCFLDIRSPGLGDTAMYLCATSRSGDTQYFGPGTRLTVL.

The V call is TRBV9, the J call TRBJ2-1; 12 nucleotides line up with TRBD2. With 1 base clipped from V and 2 bases from J, the junction kept 4 bases outside the gene matches. The CDR3 is 17 amino acids. Looked up from germline, CDR1 is SGDLS and CDR2 is YYNGEE. CDR3 sequence (DNA): TGTGCCAGCAGCGTAAAGGGACTAGCGGGCCCCTACAATGAGCAGTTCTTC. Protein sequence: CASSVKGLAGPYNEQFF.

Here the CDR3 DNA reads TGCGCCAGCAGCCAAGGATGGCTTATCACAGATACGCAGTATTTT. Translated, it gives CASSQGWLITDTQYF. The J gene is TRBJ2-3, the V gene TRBV4-3; D not certain. Germline V gives CDR1 LGHNA, CDR2 YSLEER. The CDR3 has 15 amino acids. Deletions cut 1 base from V and 2 bases from J, with 10 bases between.

There are a few counts of this clone. The V and J genes are TRBV12-5 and TRBJ2-1; the D is unclear. The CDR3 runs to 11 residues. Per the germline V gene, CDR1 is LGHNT and CDR2 is FRNRAP. Trimming pared 2 bases from V and 14 bases from J, leaving 10 bases between. CDR3 nucleotides: TGTGCTAGTGGTTTGTTAGGCCGGGAGTTCTTC. Amino acid sequence: CASGLLGREFF.

The genes are TRBV19 and TRBJ1-2, with 9 bases lining up with TRBD1. Trimming took 7 bases from V and 3 from J; bases not matched to a gene: 9. The V gene's germline CDR1 is LNHDA and CDR2 SQIVND (reference sequence). This CDR3 has 15 amino acids. The DNA for the CDR3 is TGTGCCAGTAATAGGTGGGACAGGGCTGACTATGGCTACACCTTC. The encoded protein is CASNRWDRADYGYTF. The full variable domain, completed using reference TRBV19 and TRBJ1-2, is DGGITQSPKYLFRKEGQNVTLSCEQNLNHDAMYWYRQDPGQGLRLIYYSQIVNDFQKGDIAEGYSVSREKKESFPLTVTSAQKNPTAFYLCASNRWDRADYGYTFGSGTRLTVV.

The chain carries TRBV9 and TRBJ1-2; D is uncertain. Germline-derived CDR1 and CDR2 are SGDLS and YYNGEE. V lost 5 bases and J 6 bases, leaving 14 bases between the germline ends. This CDR3 has 13 amino acids. CDR3 sequence: CASSDFPGHGYTF. CDR3 sequence (DNA): TGTGCCAGCAGTGACTTCCCGGGCCATGGCTACACCTTC.

The V and J genes are TRBV7-2 and TRBJ2-5; 7 bases map to TRBD1. The last part of the DNA fits TRBJ2-7 better; the J call may be wrong. CDR1 is SGHTA, CDR2 FQGNSA, per germline. This CDR3 contains 14 residues. CDR3 coding DNA: TGTGCCAGCAGTTTGACAGGGTTTTCCTACGAGCAGTACTTC. Translated, it gives CASSLTGFSYEQYF.

The J gene is TRBJ2-2, the V gene TRBV7-9; 10 bases align to TRBD2. J was trimmed by 0 bases and V by 5 bases; bases with no gene match: 6. The CDR3 is made up of 17 amino acids. Per the germline V gene, CDR1 is SEHNR and CDR2 is FQNEAQ (reference sequence). In DNA form, the CDR3 reads TGTGCCAGCAGCCCTAGCGGGAGCAGCCCGAACACCGGGGAGCTGTTTTTT. It is translated as CASSPSGSSPNTGELFF.

The chain uses TRBV4-1 and TRBJ2-7, with D unclear. Germline CDR1 reads MGHRA; CDR2 reads YSYEKL. The CDR3 consists of 14 residues. V was shortened by 0 bases and J by 5 bases, with 11 bases between the two germline ends. The CDR3 reads CASSQDLGINEQYF. The CDR3 DNA is TGCGCCAGCAGCCAAGATCTGGGCATAAACGAGCAGTACTTC.

This chain connects TRBV5-1 to TRBJ2-3; D tentatively fits TRBD1 or TRBD2 (6 bases each). CDR3 size: 17 residues. V dropped 4 bases and J dropped 2 bases, with 20 bases sitting between them. The germline gives CDR1 SGHRS, CDR2 YFSETQ. CDR3 loop: CASSLNSVGGHTDTQYF. The CDR3 nucleotides read TGCGCCAGCAGCCTAAATTCGGTGGGGGGACACACAGATACGCAGTATTTT.

The genes are TRBV11-2 and TRBJ2-7, with D perhaps matching TRBD1 (6 bases). Germline loops: CDR1 SGHAT, CDR2 FQNNGV. The CDR3 is made up of 15 amino acids. Trimming shortened V by 1 base and J by 4 bases, and 14 bases separated the two germline ends. Here the CDR3 reads CASSLGAGDGYEQYF. CDR3 coding DNA: TGTGCCAGCAGCTTAGGGGCAGGGGACGGGTACGAGCAGTACTTC.

The chain combines TRBV7-6 with TRBJ2-3; D not resolved. V was trimmed by 0 bases and J by 4 bases, leaving 5 bases between them. The CDR3 extends over 13 amino acids. From germline, CDR1 is SGHVS and CDR2 FNYEAQ. This chain's CDR3 is CASSLAPADTQYF. In DNA, the CDR3 is TGTGCCAGCAGCTTAGCGCCGGCAGATACGCAGTATTTT.

The V call is TRBV29-1, the J call TRBJ1-2; D is uncertain. The CDR3 sequence is 14 residues long. V gave up 2 bases and J gave up 8 bases, with 18 bases separating them. Germline-derived CDR1 and CDR2 are SQVTM and ANQGSEA. The CDR3 region is CSVEFGRGPGGYTF. Written as DNA, the CDR3 is TGCAGCGTTGAATTCGGCAGAGGCCCGGGCGGCTACACCTTC.

This clone came up a few times. The genes are TRBV18 and TRBJ1-6, with a weak D call TRBD1 (5 bases). The V gene's germline CDR1 is KGHSH and CDR2 LQKENI. The germline V and J ends were trimmed by 3 bases and 9 bases, with 15 bases remaining between them. The CDR3 consists of 15 residues. The CDR3 DNA reads as TGTGCCAGCTCACCGGAGTCAACTGGGGGTTCACCCCTCCACTTT. Translation: CASSPESTGGSPLHF.

The chain is built from TRBV29-1 and TRBJ2-2; D gene uncertain. Germline CDR1 is SQVTM and CDR2 is ANQGSEA. This CDR3 is 13 amino acids long. V shed 5 bases and J shed 8 bases, with 15 bases lying between them. Here the CDR3 reads CSVNGPPRGELFF. Here the CDR3 DNA reads TGCAGCGTTAATGGACCTCCCCGTGGGGAGCTGTTTTTT.

The chain couples TRBV2 to TRBJ2-1; TRBD2 matches at 7 bases. V lost 6 bases, J lost 7 bases, and 9 bases stayed unmatched. From germline, CDR1 is SNHLY and CDR2 FYNNEI. This CDR3 is built from 14 residues. In DNA form, the CDR3 reads TGTGCCAGCAGCCCCCTGGGAGGGCTGAATGAGCAGTTCTTC. Encoded protein: CASSPLGGLNEQFF.

This clone has just one count. The chain links TRBV13 to TRBJ2-5; 8 bases line up with TRBD2. The CDR3 runs to 14 residues. Germline CDR1 and CDR2: PRHDT and FYEKMQ (reference sequence). J lost 3 bases, V lost 3 bases, and 3 bases had no gene match. The CDR3 DNA reads TGTGCCAGCAGCTTGGCGGGGGGAAAAGAGACCCAGTACTTC. It codes for CASSLAGGKETQYF.